The rows below give T cell receptor beta chains drawn from one sample of a study of blood T cell repertoires in COVID-19. Assay used: immunoSEQ multiplex PCR; TCRdb lists only in-frame clones, some missing. The repertoire includes 250,000 or so clones, more than 85% of them detected once, and approximately 7.2% sits in the top ten. Sequencing input: peripheral blood. These receptor sequences come from a woman in her sixties or seventies with active or convalescent COVID-19. CDR3s include the opening cysteine and the closing phenylalanine or tryptophan. D genes are given only for firm matches. Clone size is given for some rows only: seen once, a few or many times, or a class if the clone is expanded.

d_gene	abundance	v_gene	j_gene	CDR3aa	CDR3nt
.	.	TRBV29-1	TRBJ1-4	CSAAVANEKLFF	TGCAGTGCTGCAGTAGCCAATGAAAAACTGTTTTTT
.	once	TRBV7-6	TRBJ2-3	CASSLSHSGSTDTQYF	TGTGCCAGCAGCTTATCGCACTCAGGGAGCACAGATACGCAGTATTTT
.	.	TRBV5-5	TRBJ1-1	CASSLSTSNTEAFF	TGTGCCAGCAGCCTATCTACGTCGAACACTGAAGCTTTCTTT
.	.	TRBV19	TRBJ1-4	CASSIGQGTNEKLFF	TGTGCCAGTAGTATAGGTCAGGGAACTAATGAAAAACTGTTTTTT
.	.	TRBV28	TRBJ1-5	CASSPWGGEHQPQHF	TGTGCCAGCAGCCCCTGGGGAGGTGAGCATCAGCCCCAGCATTTT
.	many	TRBV10-3	TRBJ1-1	CASRRQLETEAFF	TGTGCCTCCAGGAGACAGTTGGAGACTGAAGCTTTCTTT
TRBD1	.	TRBV12-3/TRBV12-4	TRBJ2-5	CASTGTAQETQYF	TGTGCCAGCACCGGGACAGCCCAAGAGACCCAGTACTTC
.	.	TRBV5-1	TRBJ2-5	CASSLWGRAETQYF	TGCGCCAGCAGCTTGTGGGGCAGGGCAGAGACCCAGTACTTC
.	.	TRBV11-1	TRBJ2-5	CASRRDWGSGETQYF	TGTGCCAGCAGACGGGACTGGGGGAGTGGAGAGACCCAGTACTTC
TRBD1	.	TRBV5-1	TRBJ1-1	CASSVGAGGNTEAFF	TGCGCCAGCAGCGTAGGGGCAGGGGGCAACACTGAAGCTTTCTTT
.	.	TRBV27	TRBJ2-6	CASTFYSGANVLTF	TGTGCCAGCACTTTCTACTCTGGGGCCAACGTCCTGACTTTC
.	.	TRBV6-1	TRBJ1-3	CASSEGPRINTIYF	TGTGCCAGCAGTGAGGGTCCTAGGATCAACACCATATATTTT
TRBD2	.	TRBV18	TRBJ2-7	CASSGGVGTYEQYF	TGTGCCAGCTCAGGGGGGGTAGGGACCTACGAGCAGTACTTC
.	.	TRBV2	TRBJ2-6	CASSELSGANVLTF	TGTGCCAGCAGCGAACTCTCTGGGGCCAACGTCCTGACTTTC
TRBD1	.	TRBV19	TRBJ1-2	CASRRGREGYTF	TGTGCCAGTCGCAGGGGGCGCGAAGGCTACACCTTC
.	.	TRBV6-1	TRBJ1-5	CASSEATRQPQHF	TGTGCCAGCAGTGAAGCGACACGGCAGCCCCAGCATTTT
TRBD1	.	TRBV11-2	TRBJ1-6	CASSPRQGRNSPLHF	TGTGCCAGCAGCCCGAGACAGGGGCGAAATTCACCCCTCCACTTT
.	.	TRBV10-3	TRBJ1-1	CAISEKGGETEAFF	TGTGCCATCAGTGAAAAGGGAGGTGAGACTGAAGCTTTCTTT
TRBD1	.	TRBV9	TRBJ2-5	CASSNRQGAWETQYF	TGTGCCAGCAGCAACCGGCAGGGGGCCTGGGAGACCCAGTACTTC
.	.	TRBV15	TRBJ1-4	CAIAQDSSNEKLFF	TGTGCCATCGCTCAGGACAGCTCAAATGAAAAACTGTTTTTT
TRBD1	.	TRBV15	TRBJ2-7	CATSRGEGQGRLHEQYF	TGTGCCACCAGCAGAGGGGAAGGACAGGGAAGGCTCCACGAGCAGTACTTC
TRBD2	.	TRBV14	TRBJ2-2	CASSQRGLAFGTGELFF	TGTGCCAGCAGCCAACGAGGACTAGCCTTTGGGACCGGGGAGCTGTTTTTT
.	.	TRBV13	TRBJ1-6	CASSLERSGVSPLHF	TGTGCCAGCAGCTTAGAGCGTTCGGGGGTTTCACCCCTCCACTTT
.	.	TRBV4-3	TRBJ2-3	CASSEGGPADTQYF	TGCGCCAGCAGCGAGGGGGGGCCGGCAGATACGCAGTATTTT
.	.	TRBV15	TRBJ1-2	CATSKEGGDGYTF	TGTGCCACCAGCAAGGAGGGAGGGGACGGCTACACCTTC
.	.	TRBV19	TRBJ1-2	CASREGTDGYTF	TGTGCCAGTAGGGAGGGTACGGATGGCTACACCTTC